The 2 T cell receptor beta chains below were found in one sample sequenced in a study of regulatory T cells in long-lasting Graves disease. CDR3 regions were amplified by Arm-PCR using iRepertoire HTBI primers to build TCR beta libraries. One entry per CDR3 protein, called by TCRdb with MiXCR from the multiplex PCR reads. This sample has hundreds of thousands of distinct CDR3 sequences; roughly 13% occur once, and the top ten carry roughly a tenth. Time point: newly diagnosed GD, antithyroid drugs for less than 3 months. RNA extracted from PBMCs served as the sequencing template. These same data were also listed under a study on T cells in Graves' hyperthyroidism and ophthalmopathy.

The specimen was peripheral blood mononuclear cells (PBMCs), collected at new diagnosis, from a patient treated with antithyroid drugs. The origin of the receptors is a young man with Graves disease.

A remark on this clonotype: One base away lies a much larger clone, so this may be a sequencing read error. The CDR3 DNA reads TGTGCCAGCAGCTCAAATGGCGCGACAGTAATAATAAAGGCCTTC. Residues: CASSSNGATVIIKAF. The genes are TRBV7-2 and TRBJ2-7, with D maybe TRBD1 (5 bases). This CDR3 region has 15 residues. Germline V gene data show CDR1 as SGHTA and CDR2 as FQGNSA.

The table lists this clonotype with a few counts. This chain connects TRBV3-1 to TRBJ2-7; 7 nucleotides match TRBD2. Germline CDR1 and CDR2: LGHDT and YNNKEL (reference sequence). The CDR3 totals 18 residues. Trimming cost V 0 bases and J 2 bases; bases outside gene matches: 13. DNA of the CDR3: TGTGCCAGCAGCCAAGAGATTTTAGTGGGGACTAAGCCCTACGAGCAGTACTTC. Translating it yields CASSQEILVGTKPYEQYF.